The 20 T cell receptor beta chains below were found in one sample sequenced in a study of blood T cell repertoires in COVID-19. Here immunoSEQ multiplex PCR was the method, and the copy in TCRdb shows in-frame clones only, minus some. The sample contains 88,000 or so clones, approximately 86% of which appear only once. The sample was peripheral blood. These receptors all stem from a man in his 60s with acute or convalescent COVID-19.

This clone occurred many times. In DNA, the CDR3 is TGTGCCACCAGCAGAGATAACGGTTGGGAGCTGTTTTTT. The encoded protein is CATSRDNGWELFF. J is TRBJ2-2 and V is TRBV15; no definite D call. The CDR3 extends over 13 amino acids. CDR1 is LNHNV, CDR2 YYDKDF, per germline (reference sequence). V was pared by 0 bases and J by 9 bases, with 8 bases between.

The rearrangement joins TRBV19 to TRBJ2-7; possible D gene TRBD1, 6 bases. This CDR3 has 13 amino acids. Trimming left V 4 bases short and J 7 bases short, with 14 bases between. Germline CDR1 LNHDA, CDR2 SQIVND (reference sequence). This chain's CDR3 is CASSTIRGQEQYF. The CDR3 DNA is TGTGCCAGTAGTACCATTCGGGGACAAGAGCAGTACTTC.

V and J are TRBV30 and TRBJ1-1; the D is unclear. Per germline, CDR1 GTSNPN and CDR2 SVGIG (reference sequence). The CDR3 loop spans 13 amino acids. Trimming cost V 2 bases and J 1 base, with 8 bases left between them. The CDR3 DNA sequence: TGTGCCTGGAGTACGAACAGGAACACTGAAGCTTTCTTT. Translated, it gives CAWSTNRNTEAFF.

The V and J genes are TRBV19 and TRBJ1-4; D remains ambiguous. Trimming shortened V by 2 bases and J by 5 bases, and 6 bases separated the two germline ends. This CDR3 contains 13 residues. CDR1 is LNHDA, CDR2 SQIVND, per germline (reference sequence). The CDR3 here is CASSISGNEKLFF. In nucleotides, the CDR3 is TGTGCCAGTAGTATATCGGGAAATGAAAAACTGTTTTTT.

The chain couples TRBV12-5 to TRBJ1-5, with a tentative D call TRBD1 (5 bases). The length of the CDR3 is 15 residues. The germline V gene encodes CDR1 LGHNT and CDR2 FRNRAP. Trimming cost V 5 bases and J 0 bases, with 11 bases left between them. In DNA form, the CDR3 reads TGTGCTAGTGGTCGGGGGGGTGTTAGCAATCAGCCCCAGCATTTT. Translating it yields CASGRGGVSNQPQHF. The whole variable domain, filled in from reference TRBV12-5 and TRBJ1-5, reads DARVTQTPRHKVTEMGQEVTMRCQPILGHNTVFWYRQTMMQGLELLAYFRNRAPLDDSGMPKDRFSAEMPDATLATLKIQPSEPRDSAVYFCASGRGGVSNQPQHFGDGTRLSIL.

V is TRBV9 and J is TRBJ1-2; the match to TRBD1 covers 10 bases. V trimming: 2 bases; J trimming: 8 bases; junction bases outside the gene matches: 3. Germline V gene sequence: CDR1 SGDLS, CDR2 YYNGEE. The CDR3 runs to 13 residues. The DNA of the CDR3 is TGTGCCAGCAGCGTTGACAGGGGGCTCGGCTACACCTTC. It codes for CASSVDRGLGYTF.

The CDR3 loop is CASSLARADANYGYTF. The CDR3 DNA is TGTGCCAGCAGCTTAGCGAGGGCAGACGCTAACTATGGCTACACCTTC. This sequence joins TRBV7-6 and TRBJ1-2; D is unresolved. V lost 0 bases and J lost 0, with 11 bases in between. The length of the CDR3 is 16 residues. Germline V gives CDR1 SGHVS, CDR2 FNYEAQ.

This chain uses TRBV5-1 with TRBJ1-2; 8 bases map to TRBD1. CDR3 length equals 15 residues. Unmatched junction bases numbered 5, after V lost 0 bases and J lost 4 bases. Per germline, CDR1 SGHRS and CDR2 YFSETQ. This chain's CDR3 is CASSLATGEGYGYTF. The DNA for the CDR3 is TGCGCCAGCAGCTTGGCGACAGGGGAAGGCTATGGCTACACCTTC.

This clone appeared once. One end of the junction is discordant with germline, which a read error may explain. The chain couples TRBV7-9 to TRBJ2-2; a weak D match, TRBD1 (6 bases). The CDR3 covers 16 residues. The V gene's germline CDR1 is SEHNR and CDR2 FQNEAQ (reference sequence). The DNA of the CDR3 is TGTGCCAGCAGCGTAGCTCCGGGACAAAACACCGGGGAGCTGTTTTTT. Translating gives CASSVAPGQNTGELFF.

This chain joins TRBV7-9 and TRBJ2-5, with a possible D match to TRBD1 (6 bases). Trimming stripped 1 base from V and 3 bases from J, with 12 bases between. This CDR3 is built from 15 residues. The germline V gene has CDR1 SEHNR and CDR2 FQNEAQ (reference sequence). The CDR3 region is CASSLDDRFEETQYF. The DNA of the CDR3 is TGTGCCAGCAGCTTAGACGACAGGTTCGAAGAGACCCAGTACTTC. Combining the CDR3 with reference TRBV7-9 and TRBJ2-5 gives the whole variable domain DTGVSQNPRHKITKRGQNVTFRCDPISEHNRLYWYRQTLGQGPEFLTYFQNEAQLEKSRLLSDRFSAERPKGSFSTLEIQRTEQGDSAMYLCASSLDDRFEETQYFGPGTRLLVL.

V is TRBV7-2 and J is TRBJ1-5; D gene ambiguous. The length of the CDR3 is 15 residues. The V gene's germline CDR1 is SGHTA and CDR2 FQGNSA. V lost 5 bases to trimming and J lost 4 bases, with 15 bases between them. The CDR3 region is CASSKEDGKNQPQHF. The CDR3 DNA reads TGTGCCAGCAGCAAAGAGGACGGGAAAAATCAGCCCCAGCATTTT.

This chain links TRBV30 with TRBJ1-1; 10 bases fit TRBD1. Per the germline V gene, CDR1 is GTSNPN and CDR2 is SVGIG (reference sequence). The CDR3 loop spans 15 amino acids. V gave up 3 bases and J gave up 5 bases; unmatched junction bases: 9. The CDR3, as DNA: TGTGCCTGGAGCGCCATCGGGACAGGGGATACTGAAGCTTTCTTT. It codes for CAWSAIGTGDTEAFF.

This clone was found a few times. This chain joins TRBV9 and TRBJ1-2; D not certain. CDR1 SGDLS and CDR2 YYNGEE come from the germline V gene. Deletions cut 0 bases from V and 7 bases from J, with 16 bases between. The CDR3 totals 15 residues. The CDR3 DNA follows: TGTGCCAGCAGCGTAGATGGCAGGCTAATGGGTGGCTACACCTTC. It is translated as CASSVDGRLMGGYTF.

The chain employs TRBV6-2 or TRBV6-3 and TRBJ2-3, with D perhaps matching TRBD2 (5 bases). The CDR3 has 14 residues. From germline, CDR1 is MNHEY and CDR2 SVGEGT. V lost 6 bases and J 5 bases, leaving 15 bases between the germline ends. CDR3 sequence (DNA): TGTGCCAGCAGCTTTAGCCGGGCGGGAGATACGCAGTATTTT. As protein: CASSFSRAGDTQYF.

The rearrangement links TRBV3-1 (or the pseudogene TRBV3-2) to TRBJ1-2, with 7 positions matching TRBD1. Looked up from germline, CDR1 is LGHDT and CDR2 is YNNKEL (reference sequence). The CDR3 has 16 amino acids. V was clipped by 1 base and J by 3 bases; unmatched bases: 8. CDR3 coding DNA: TGTGCCAGCAGCCAAGGGAGACAGGGTGGGTACTATGGCTACACCTTC. It translates to CASSQGRQGGYYGYTF.

The chain uses TRBV6-2 or TRBV6-3 and TRBJ2-7, with D unresolved. The V end was cut by 2 bases, the J end by 6 bases, with 5 bases between. The CDR3 is 11 amino acids. From germline, CDR1 is MNHEY and CDR2 SVGEGT. Here the CDR3 reads CASSYTVEQYF. In DNA form, the CDR3 reads TGTGCCAGCAGTTACACGGTCGAGCAGTACTTC.

The chain links TRBV19 to TRBJ2-2; no firm D call. V lost 0 bases and J lost 7, with 12 bases in between. The CDR3 runs to 15 residues. Germline assignment: CDR1 LNHDA and CDR2 SQIVND (reference sequence). The CDR3 DNA sequence: TGTGCCAGTAGTATAGATAGGTCCACTAACGGGGAGCTGTTTTTT. This encodes CASSIDRSTNGELFF.

This rearrangement joins TRBV30 to TRBJ1-6, with D possibly TRBD1 on 6 matching bases. V was pared by 0 bases and J by 3 bases, with 6 bases between. The germline gives CDR1 GTSNPN, CDR2 SVGIG (reference sequence). This CDR3 spans 14 amino acids. CDR3 nucleotides: TGTGCCTGGAGTGTGGACAGCTATAATTCACCCCTCCACTTT. This translates into CAWSVDSYNSPLHF.

The rearrangement links TRBV4-1 to TRBJ2-7, with 9 bases aligning to TRBD2. The length of the CDR3 is 18 residues. CDR1 and CDR2 from the germline V gene are MGHRA and YSYEKL. With 1 base clipped from V and 9 bases from J, the junction kept 19 bases outside the gene matches. In DNA, the CDR3 is TGCGCCAGCAGCCAAGTCGGCGCGGGAGGGCCCACCAGGAAAGTGCAGTACTTC. Protein sequence: CASSQVGAGGPTRKVQYF.

The chain is built from TRBV25-1 and TRBJ1-1, with D tentatively TRBD1 (5 bases). CDR3 length equals 13 residues. The V end was cut by 4 bases, the J end by 3 bases, with 9 bases between. CDR1 MGHDK and CDR2 SYGVNS come from the germline V gene. CDR3 sequence reads: CASSGTGYTEAFF. The CDR3 DNA reads TGTGCCAGCAGTGGAACAGGTTACACTGAAGCTTTCTTT.